Sequencing of this T cell receptor beta chain was carried out in a study of technical replicates of blood from a few donors. The germline gives CDR1 MNHEY, CDR2 SVGAGI. V lost 5 bases to trimming and J lost 0 bases, with 10 bases between them. The CDR3 extends over 14 amino acids. The table came from immunoSEQ multiplex PCR; TCRdb's copy has only in-frame clones and leaves some out. The table shows 65,000 to 85,000 clones, with roughly 97% occurring only once. Specimen: T cells isolated from PBMCs. This chain uses TRBV6-5 with TRBJ1-1, with a tentative D call TRBD1 (5 bases). This receptor was taken from a human donor in good health. CDR3 sequence (DNA): TGTGCCAGCAGTCGGGCAGGGATGAACACTGAAGCTTTCTTT. Amino acids: CASSRAGMNTEAFF.